This T cell receptor (beta chain) was recorded in a study of cytomegalovirus exposure and HLA in healthy donors. V shed 0 bases and J 4 bases; nucleotides not matched to a gene: 9. Germline V lookup: CDR1 MGHRA, CDR2 YSYEKL. This CDR3 region has 16 residues. Worth noting for this clone: Its antigen is not identified.

The study's findings and limits: Fewer N-insertions (relative to the roughly 660-donor mean) were reportedly seen in an Asian-associated ancestry cluster in a later analysis.

Healthy individuals who donated bone marrow served as the donors. Primers for the PCR totalled 60 Vbeta and 13 Jbeta. Libraries were prepared by immunoSEQ multiplex PCR; TCRdb keeps only in-frame clonotypes and omits some of them. The sample contains over 100,000 clones, around 77% of which appear only once. The rearrangement uses TRBV4-1 and TRBJ2-7, with 7 nucleotides matching TRBD1. Specimen: PBMCs. The clonotype originates from a male donor in good health and CMV-seropositive. The CDR3 DNA follows: TGCGCCAGCAGCCAAGAAAAAAGGCAGGGGGTATACGAGCAGTACTTC. This translates into CASSQEKRQGVYEQYF.